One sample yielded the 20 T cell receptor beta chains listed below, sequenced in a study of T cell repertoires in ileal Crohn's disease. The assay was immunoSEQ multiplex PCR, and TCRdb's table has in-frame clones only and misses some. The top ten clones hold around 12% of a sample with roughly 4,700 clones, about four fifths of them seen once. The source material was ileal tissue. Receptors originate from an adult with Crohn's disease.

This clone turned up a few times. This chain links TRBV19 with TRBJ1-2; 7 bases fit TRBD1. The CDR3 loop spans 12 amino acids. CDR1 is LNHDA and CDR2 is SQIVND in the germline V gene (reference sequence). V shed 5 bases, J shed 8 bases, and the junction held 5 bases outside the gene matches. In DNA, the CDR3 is TGTGCCAGTAGTCGGACAGGTGGCGGCTACACCTTC. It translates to CASSRTGGGYTF.

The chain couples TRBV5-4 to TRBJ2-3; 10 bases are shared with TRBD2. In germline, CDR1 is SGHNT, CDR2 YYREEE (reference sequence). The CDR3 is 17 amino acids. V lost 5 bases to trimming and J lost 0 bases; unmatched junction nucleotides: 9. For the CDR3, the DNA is TGTGCCAGCAGGTCCTCGGGACTAGCGTTTAGCACAGATACGCAGTATTTT. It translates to CASRSSGLAFSTDTQYF.

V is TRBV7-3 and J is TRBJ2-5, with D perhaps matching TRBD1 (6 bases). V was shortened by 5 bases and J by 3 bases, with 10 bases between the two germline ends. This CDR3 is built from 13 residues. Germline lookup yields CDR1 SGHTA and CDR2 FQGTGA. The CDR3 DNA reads TGTGCCAGCAGCAGACAGGTGGAAGAGACCCAGTACTTC. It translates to CASSRQVEETQYF.

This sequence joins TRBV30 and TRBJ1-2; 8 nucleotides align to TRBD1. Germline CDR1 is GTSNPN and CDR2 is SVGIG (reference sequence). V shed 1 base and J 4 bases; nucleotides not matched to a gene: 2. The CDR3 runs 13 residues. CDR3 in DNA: TGTGCCTGGAGTGACAGGGGGGTCTATGGCTACACCTTC. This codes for CAWSDRGVYGYTF.

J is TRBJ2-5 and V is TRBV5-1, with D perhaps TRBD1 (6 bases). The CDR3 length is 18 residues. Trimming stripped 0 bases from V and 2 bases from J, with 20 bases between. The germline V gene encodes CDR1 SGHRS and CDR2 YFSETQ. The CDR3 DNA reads TGCGCCAGCAGCTTGGCCAAGGGGGTTGGGGTAATTCAAGAGACCCAGTACTTC. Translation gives CASSLAKGVGVIQETQYF.

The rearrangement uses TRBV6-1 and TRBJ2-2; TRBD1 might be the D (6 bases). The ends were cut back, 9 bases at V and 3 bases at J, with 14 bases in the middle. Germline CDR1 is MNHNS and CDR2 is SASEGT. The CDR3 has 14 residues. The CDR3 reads CASTGKLDTGELFF. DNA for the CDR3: TGTGCCAGTACAGGGAAGTTGGACACCGGGGAGCTGTTTTTT.

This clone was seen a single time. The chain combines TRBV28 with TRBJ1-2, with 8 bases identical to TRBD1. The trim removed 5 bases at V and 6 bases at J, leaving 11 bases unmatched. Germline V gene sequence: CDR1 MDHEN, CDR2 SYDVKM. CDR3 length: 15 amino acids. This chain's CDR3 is CASSPGTGGWNGYTF. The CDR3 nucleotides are TGTGCCAGCAGTCCAGGGACAGGTGGTTGGAATGGCTACACCTTC.

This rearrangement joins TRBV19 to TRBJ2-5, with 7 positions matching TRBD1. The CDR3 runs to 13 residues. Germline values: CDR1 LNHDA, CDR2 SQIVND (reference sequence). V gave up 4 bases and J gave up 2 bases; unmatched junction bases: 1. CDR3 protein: CASSRQGQETQYF. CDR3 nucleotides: TGTGCCAGTAGTAGACAGGGACAAGAGACCCAGTACTTC.

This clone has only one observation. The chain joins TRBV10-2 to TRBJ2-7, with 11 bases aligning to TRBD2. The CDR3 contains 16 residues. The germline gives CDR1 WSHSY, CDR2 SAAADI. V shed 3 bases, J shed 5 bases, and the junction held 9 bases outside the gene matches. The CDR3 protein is CASSDLTSGAPDEQYF. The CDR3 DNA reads TGCGCCAGCAGTGACTTGACTAGCGGGGCGCCCGACGAGCAGTACTTC.

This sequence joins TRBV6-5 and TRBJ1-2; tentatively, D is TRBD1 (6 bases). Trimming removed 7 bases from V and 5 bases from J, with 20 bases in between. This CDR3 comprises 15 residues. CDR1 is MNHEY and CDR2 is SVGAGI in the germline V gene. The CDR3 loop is CASIVRGKRGYGYTF. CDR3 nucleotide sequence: TGTGCCAGCATCGTCCGGGGCAAGAGGGGGTATGGCTACACCTTC.

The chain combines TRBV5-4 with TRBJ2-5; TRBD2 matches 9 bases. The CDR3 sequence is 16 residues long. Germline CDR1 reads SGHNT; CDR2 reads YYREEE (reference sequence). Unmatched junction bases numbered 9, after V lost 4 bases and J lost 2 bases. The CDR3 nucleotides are TGTGCCAGCAGCCAATCTCTGGCGGGGGGGCAAGAGACCCAGTACTTC. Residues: CASSQSLAGGQETQYF.

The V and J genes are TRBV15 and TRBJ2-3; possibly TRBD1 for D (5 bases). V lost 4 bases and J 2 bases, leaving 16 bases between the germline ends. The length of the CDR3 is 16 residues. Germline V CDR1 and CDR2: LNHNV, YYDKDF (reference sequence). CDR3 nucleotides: TGTGCCACCAGCAACCCCGGACACCTTAACACAGATACGCAGTATTTT. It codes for CATSNPGHLNTDTQYF. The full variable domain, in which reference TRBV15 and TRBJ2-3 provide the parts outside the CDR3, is DAMVIQNPRYQVTQFGKPVTLSCSQTLNHNVMYWYQQKSSQAPKLLFHYYDKDFNNEADTPDNFQSRRPNTSFCFLDIRSPGLGDTAMYLCATSNPGHLNTDTQYFGPGTRLTVL.

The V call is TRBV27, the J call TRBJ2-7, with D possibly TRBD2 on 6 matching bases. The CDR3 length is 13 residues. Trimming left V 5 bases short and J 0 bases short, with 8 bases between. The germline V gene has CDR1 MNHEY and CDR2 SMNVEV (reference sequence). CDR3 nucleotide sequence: TGTGCCAGCAGTGGGGGGAACTCCTACGAGCAGTACTTC. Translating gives CASSGGNSYEQYF.

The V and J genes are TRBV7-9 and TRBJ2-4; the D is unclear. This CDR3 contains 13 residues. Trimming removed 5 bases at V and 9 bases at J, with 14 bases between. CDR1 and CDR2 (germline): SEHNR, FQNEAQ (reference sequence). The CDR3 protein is CASSPWQKSIQYF. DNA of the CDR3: TGTGCCAGCAGCCCCTGGCAGAAATCCATTCAGTACTTC.

CDR3: CASSRTGVNQPQHF. The CDR3 bases are TGTGCCAGCAGCAGGACAGGGGTGAATCAGCCCCAGCATTTT. J is TRBJ1-5 and V is TRBV27; 9 bases are a match to TRBD1. The length of the CDR3 is 14 residues. Looked up from germline, CDR1 is MNHEY and CDR2 is SMNVEV (reference sequence). With V trimmed by 6 bases and J by 4 bases, 4 bases remained unmatched.

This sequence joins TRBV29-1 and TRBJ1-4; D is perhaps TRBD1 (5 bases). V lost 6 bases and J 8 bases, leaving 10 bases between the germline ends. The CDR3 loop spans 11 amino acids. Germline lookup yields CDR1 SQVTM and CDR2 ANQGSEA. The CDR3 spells CSVSGGEKLFF. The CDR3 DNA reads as TGCAGCGTGTCGGGGGGAGAAAAACTGTTTTTT.

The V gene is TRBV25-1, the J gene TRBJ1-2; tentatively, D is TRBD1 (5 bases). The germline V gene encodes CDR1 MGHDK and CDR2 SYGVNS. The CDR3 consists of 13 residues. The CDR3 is CAAAGPFTQGYTF. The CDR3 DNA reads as TGTGCTGCGGCGGGACCCTTTACACAGGGCTACACCTTC.

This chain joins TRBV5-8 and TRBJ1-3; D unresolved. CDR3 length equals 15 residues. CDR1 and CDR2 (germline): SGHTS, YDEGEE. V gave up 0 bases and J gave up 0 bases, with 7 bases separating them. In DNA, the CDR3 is TGTGCCAGCAGCTTGGTATCGGGCTCTGGAAACACCATATATTTT. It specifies CASSLVSGSGNTIYF.

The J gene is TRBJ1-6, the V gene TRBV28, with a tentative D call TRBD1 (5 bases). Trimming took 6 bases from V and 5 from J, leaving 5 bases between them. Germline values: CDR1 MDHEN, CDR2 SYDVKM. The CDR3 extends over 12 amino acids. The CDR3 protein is CASRDNNSPLHF. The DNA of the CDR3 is TGTGCCAGCAGGGACAATAATTCACCCCTCCACTTT.

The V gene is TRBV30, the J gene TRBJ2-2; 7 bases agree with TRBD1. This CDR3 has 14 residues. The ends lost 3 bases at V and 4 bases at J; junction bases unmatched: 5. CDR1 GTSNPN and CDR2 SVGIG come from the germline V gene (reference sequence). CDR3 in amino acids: CAWRRNRGTGELFF. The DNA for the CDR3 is TGTGCCTGGAGGAGAAACAGGGGCACCGGGGAGCTGTTTTTT. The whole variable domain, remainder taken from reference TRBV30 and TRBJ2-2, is SQTIHQWPATLVQPVGSPLSLECTVEGTSNPNLYWYRQAAGRGLQLLFYSVGIGQISSEVPQNLSASRPQDRQFILSSKKLLLSDSGFYLCAWRRNRGTGELFFGEGSRLTVL.